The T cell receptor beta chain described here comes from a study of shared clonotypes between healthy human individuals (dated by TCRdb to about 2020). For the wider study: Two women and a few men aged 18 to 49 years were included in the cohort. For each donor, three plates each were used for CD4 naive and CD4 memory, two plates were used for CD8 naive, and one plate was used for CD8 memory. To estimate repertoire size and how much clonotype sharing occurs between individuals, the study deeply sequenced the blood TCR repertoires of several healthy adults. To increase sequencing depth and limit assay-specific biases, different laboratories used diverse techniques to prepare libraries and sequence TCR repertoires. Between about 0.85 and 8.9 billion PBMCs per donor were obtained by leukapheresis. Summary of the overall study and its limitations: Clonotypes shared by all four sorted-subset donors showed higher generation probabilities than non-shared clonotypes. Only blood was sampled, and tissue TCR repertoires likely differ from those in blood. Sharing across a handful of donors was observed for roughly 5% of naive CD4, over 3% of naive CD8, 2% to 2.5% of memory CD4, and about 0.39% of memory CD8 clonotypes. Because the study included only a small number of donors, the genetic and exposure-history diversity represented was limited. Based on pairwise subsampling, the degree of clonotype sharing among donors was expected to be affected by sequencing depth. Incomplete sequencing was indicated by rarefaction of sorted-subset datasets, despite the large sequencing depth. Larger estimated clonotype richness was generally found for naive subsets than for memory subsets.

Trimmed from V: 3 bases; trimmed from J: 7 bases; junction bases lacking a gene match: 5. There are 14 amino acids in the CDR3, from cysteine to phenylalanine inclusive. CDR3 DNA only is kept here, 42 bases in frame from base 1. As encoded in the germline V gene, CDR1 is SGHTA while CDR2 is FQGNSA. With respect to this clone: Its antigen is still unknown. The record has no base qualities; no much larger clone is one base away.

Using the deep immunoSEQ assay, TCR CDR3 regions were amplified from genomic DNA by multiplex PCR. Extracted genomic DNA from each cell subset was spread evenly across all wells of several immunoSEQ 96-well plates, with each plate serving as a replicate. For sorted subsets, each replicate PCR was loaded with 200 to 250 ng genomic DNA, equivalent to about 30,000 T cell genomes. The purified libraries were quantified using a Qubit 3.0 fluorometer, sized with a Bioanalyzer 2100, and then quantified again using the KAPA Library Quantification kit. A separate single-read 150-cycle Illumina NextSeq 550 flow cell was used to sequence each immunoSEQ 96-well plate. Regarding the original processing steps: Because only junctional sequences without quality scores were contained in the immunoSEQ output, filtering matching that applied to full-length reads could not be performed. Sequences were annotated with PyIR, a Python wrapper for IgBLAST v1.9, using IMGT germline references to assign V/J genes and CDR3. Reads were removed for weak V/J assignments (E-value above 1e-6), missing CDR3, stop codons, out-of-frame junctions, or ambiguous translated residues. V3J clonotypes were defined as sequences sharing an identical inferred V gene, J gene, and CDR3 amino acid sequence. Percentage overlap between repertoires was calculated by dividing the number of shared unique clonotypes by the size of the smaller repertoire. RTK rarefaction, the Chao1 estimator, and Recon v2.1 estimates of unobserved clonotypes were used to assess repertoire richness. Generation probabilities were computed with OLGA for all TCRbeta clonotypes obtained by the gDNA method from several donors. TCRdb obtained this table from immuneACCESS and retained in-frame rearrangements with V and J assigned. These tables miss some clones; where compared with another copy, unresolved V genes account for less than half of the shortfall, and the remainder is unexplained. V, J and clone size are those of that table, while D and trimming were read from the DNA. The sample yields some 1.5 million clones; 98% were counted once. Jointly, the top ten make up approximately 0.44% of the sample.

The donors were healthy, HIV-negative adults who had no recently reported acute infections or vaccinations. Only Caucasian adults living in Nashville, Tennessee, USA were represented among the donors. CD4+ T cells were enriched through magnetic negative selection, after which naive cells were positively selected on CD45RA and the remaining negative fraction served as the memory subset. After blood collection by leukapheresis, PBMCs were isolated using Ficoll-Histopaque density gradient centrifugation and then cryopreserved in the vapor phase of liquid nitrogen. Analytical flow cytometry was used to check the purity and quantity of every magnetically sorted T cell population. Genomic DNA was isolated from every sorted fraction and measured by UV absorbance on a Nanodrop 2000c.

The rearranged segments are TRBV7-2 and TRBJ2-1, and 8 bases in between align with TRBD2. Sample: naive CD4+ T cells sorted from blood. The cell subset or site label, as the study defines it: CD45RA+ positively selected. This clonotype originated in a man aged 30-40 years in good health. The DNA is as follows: TGTGCCAGCAGCTTCGCTGCGGGAGGAAATGAGCAGTTCTTC. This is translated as CASSFAAGGNEQFF. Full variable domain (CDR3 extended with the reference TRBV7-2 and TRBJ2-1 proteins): GAGVSQSPSNKVTEKGKDVELRCDPISGHTALYWYRQSLGQGLEFLIYFQGNSAPDKSGLPSDRFSAERTGGSVSTLTIQRTQQEDSAVYLCASSFAAGGNEQFFGPGTRLTVL.